The next 13 T cell receptor beta chains were all read from a single sample in a study of T cell responses to AZD1222 COVID-19 vaccine. The data were produced by immunoSEQ multiplex PCR, yet TCRdb's version contains in-frame clones alone and is incomplete. The sample contains under 150,000 clones, 80% to 95% of which appear only once. Material: peripheral blood, obtained on day 0 of AZD1222 vaccination. The origin of the receptors is an adult in good health.

The gene calls are TRBV28 and TRBJ2-7; the D gene could be TRBD1 or TRBD2 (5 bases each). The CDR3 has 16 amino acids. Germline CDR1 and CDR2: MDHEN and SYDVKM. The V and J ends lost 5 bases and 2 bases respectively, with 19 bases between them. The CDR3 DNA reads as TGTGCCAGCAGTCCAGCCGGGACGATGGCCGCCTACGAGCAGTACTTC. Protein: CASSPAGTMAAYEQYF.

V and J are TRBV13 and TRBJ1-1, with D perhaps TRBD1 (5 bases). Trimming pared 0 bases from V and 0 bases from J, leaving 8 bases between. CDR3 size: 15 residues. Germline V CDR1 and CDR2: PRHDT, FYEKMQ (reference sequence). CDR3 coding DNA: TGTGCCAGCAGCTTAGGACAGGACGTGAACACTGAAGCTTTCTTT. Translation: CASSLGQDVNTEAFF.

This chain uses TRBV27 with TRBJ1-1; 9 positions match TRBD1. V gave up 3 bases and J gave up 4 bases; unmatched junction bases: 6. Germline V CDR1 and CDR2: MNHEY, SMNVEV (reference sequence). CDR3 length: 15 amino acids. CDR3 sequence (DNA): TGTGCCAGCAGTTTGTTACAGGGGGCCGGCACTGAAGCTTTCTTT. Translating gives CASSLLQGAGTEAFF.

This clone is a singleton in its sample. This sequence joins TRBV12-3 or TRBV12-4 and TRBJ2-3; unclear D gene. CDR3 length: 12 residues. Trimming left V 6 bases short and J 5 bases short, with 9 bases between. The CDR3 DNA follows: TGTGCCAGCAGCGATACCATAGATACGCAGTATTTT. It is translated as CASSDTIDTQYF.

V usage is TRBV7-6 and J usage is TRBJ1-1; 8 bases fit TRBD1. V gave up 5 bases and J gave up 3 bases; unmatched junction bases: 11. The CDR3 is 16 amino acids. The germline gives CDR1 SGHVS, CDR2 FNYEAQ. CDR3 sequence reads: CASSHGDRGGDTEAFF. The CDR3 bases are TGTGCCAGCAGCCATGGAGACAGGGGAGGGGACACTGAAGCTTTCTTT.

This chain uses TRBV9 with TRBJ2-1; perhaps TRBD1 as D (5 bases). V lost 3 bases, J lost 7 bases, and 11 bases lay in between. The germline V gene encodes CDR1 SGDLS and CDR2 YYNGEE. The CDR3 has 13 residues. CDR3 amino acids: CASSAGLGNEQFF. The DNA of the CDR3 is TGTGCCAGCAGCGCAGGGTTAGGGAATGAGCAGTTCTTC.

The chain uses TRBV9 and TRBJ1-2; D is possibly TRBD1 (5 bases). The CDR3 spans 15 residues. Trimming stripped 0 bases from V and 5 bases from J, with 14 bases between. Germline loops: CDR1 SGDLS, CDR2 YYNGEE. The CDR3 nucleotides are TGTGCCAGCAGCGTAGCGGCAGGGCCACCATATGGCTACACCTTC. Its protein product is CASSVAAGPPYGYTF.

This sequence joins TRBV18 and TRBJ1-1; tentatively, D is TRBD1 (5 bases). The V and J ends lost 0 bases and 0 bases respectively, with 8 bases between them. Germline V gene data show CDR1 as KGHSH and CDR2 as LQKENI. The CDR3 runs 15 residues. The CDR3 DNA follows: TGTGCCAGCTCACCACCGGGACGGATGAACACTGAAGCTTTCTTT. Translating it yields CASSPPGRMNTEAFF.

This clone was detected a few times. J is TRBJ2-7 and V is TRBV19; possibly TRBD1 for D (5 bases). V dropped 4 bases and J dropped 6 bases, with 13 bases sitting between them. The CDR3 covers 13 residues. Germline V gene data show CDR1 as LNHDA and CDR2 as SQIVND (reference sequence). The CDR3 region is CASSNIGVGEQYF. DNA of the CDR3: TGTGCCAGTAGTAACATAGGGGTCGGCGAGCAGTACTTC.

This sequence joins TRBV7-2 and TRBJ2-1; 11 bases agree with TRBD2. The J segment lost 7 bases and the V segment lost 5 bases, leaving 4 bases of the junction unmatched. The CDR3 is 14 residues long. In germline, CDR1 is SGHTA, CDR2 FQGNSA. This chain's CDR3 is CASSASSGRNEQFF. The CDR3, as DNA: TGTGCCAGCAGCGCCTCTAGCGGGAGGAATGAGCAGTTCTTC.

The chain links TRBV10-1 to TRBJ1-1; 8 bases are a match to TRBD1. The CDR3 extends over 15 amino acids. Per the germline V gene, CDR1 is WNHNN and CDR2 is SYGVQD (reference sequence). Germline trimming cut 8 bases from V and 0 bases from J; bases unmatched to any gene: 8. The CDR3 DNA is TGCGCCAGCCGTAATCGGACAGGGATGAACACTGAAGCTTTCTTT. Protein sequence: CASRNRTGMNTEAFF.

This rearrangement joins TRBV5-6 to TRBJ1-2, with 7 bases fitting TRBD1. Looked up from germline, CDR1 is SGHDT and CDR2 is YYEEEE. CDR3 length: 14 residues. Unmatched junction bases numbered 7, after V lost 0 bases and J lost 8 bases. The CDR3 sequence is CASSLVGGASGYTF. CDR3 DNA sequence: TGTGCCAGCAGCTTGGTAGGGGGCGCGTCCGGCTACACCTTC.

This clone has just one count. The chain couples TRBV3-1 (or the pseudogene TRBV3-2) to TRBJ1-3; D is undetermined. Trimming pared 2 bases from V and 0 bases from J, leaving 11 bases between. Germline CDR1 is LGHDT and CDR2 is YNNKEL (reference sequence). This CDR3 has 16 amino acids. The CDR3 DNA reads as TGTGCCAGCAGCCAAAATCGTATCCCCTCTGGAAACACCATATATTTT. It encodes CASSQNRIPSGNTIYF.